The sequence of this T cell receptor (beta chain) was determined in a study of monozygotic twins with inflammatory bowel disease. Study-wide results and caveats: Discrimination among different T cell subtypes was not achievable. Compared with healthy twins, IBD patients shared fewer clonotypes with others, especially with disease activity.

Worth noting for this clonotype: Its antigen remains unidentified.

Blood samples measuring roughly 2.6 ml were taken per donor. The CDR3 is 15 residues long. From germline, CDR1 is SGHRS and CDR2 YFSETQ. A total RNA quantity of roughly 3,300 ng went into each TCR library. TCRdb re-called the 5' RACE reads; one entry per CDR3 protein, DNA not given. This sample's table reports roughly 320,000 distinct CDR3 sequences. This clonotype was obtained from a human donor with ulcerative colitis or Crohn's disease, or a healthy co-twin of an affected twin (not recorded which). This chain connects TRBV5-1 to TRBJ2-5; the D call of TRBD2 rests on TCRdb alone, since no DNA is present to check it. Sequenced: blood. This chain's CDR3 is CASSLRAGIQETQYF.